These T cell receptor beta chains were read from a single sample in a study of OX40 agonist ivuxolimab in advanced cancers. Repertoires were generated with immunoSEQ multiplex PCR, while TCRdb's copy carries only in-frame clones and drops some. The table lists about 100,000 clones, 90% of them singletons. The source was CD4+ or CD8+ T cells sorted from blood, collected in a trial of the OX40 agonist ivuxolimab. The receptors were gathered from an adult with an advanced solid tumor such as melanoma, head and neck, liver or kidney cancer. Both conserved end residues are part of each CDR3. Each record gives: V gene, J gene, D gene, clone size, CDR3 protein, CDR3 DNA. The D gene is left open where the match is weak. The size entry is marked missing in some rows and otherwise reads once, few, many or a size class.

v_gene: TRBV6-5
j_gene: TRBJ2-7
d_gene: .
abundance: .
CDR3aa: CASSYSRGNSNEQYF
CDR3nt: TGTGCCAGCAGTTACTCCCGCGGGAACAGTAACGAGCAGTACTTC

v_gene: TRBV5-5
j_gene: TRBJ1-2
d_gene: TRBD1
abundance: .
CDR3aa: CASSFGTGTLGYTF
CDR3nt: TGTGCCAGCAGCTTTGGGACAGGGACCCTGGGCTACACCTTC

v_gene: TRBV28
j_gene: TRBJ1-5
d_gene: .
abundance: .
CDR3aa: CASSFLGEPQHF
CDR3nt: TGTGCCAGCAGTTTTTTAGGGGAGCCCCAGCATTTT

v_gene: TRBV10-3
j_gene: TRBJ1-1
d_gene: TRBD1
abundance: .
CDR3aa: CAISGDRGPEAFF
CDR3nt: TGTGCCATCAGTGGTGACAGGGGCCCTGAAGCTTTCTTT

v_gene: TRBV18
j_gene: TRBJ1-5
d_gene: .
abundance: .
CDR3aa: CASSSAGGGQPQHF
CDR3nt: TGTGCCAGCTCCTCGGCGGGGGGCGGTCAGCCCCAGCATTTT

v_gene: TRBV5-1
j_gene: TRBJ2-1
d_gene: TRBD2
abundance: .
CDR3aa: CASSSTSGRVEQFF
CDR3nt: TGCGCCAGCAGCTCGACTAGCGGGAGGGTTGAGCAGTTCTTC

v_gene: TRBV2
j_gene: TRBJ2-7
d_gene: TRBD1
abundance: .
CDR3aa: CASIDLPGQGTYEQYF
CDR3nt: TGTGCCAGCATCGACTTACCGGGACAGGGAACCTACGAGCAGTACTTC

v_gene: TRBV28
j_gene: TRBJ1-5
d_gene: .
abundance: .
CDR3aa: CASSKQGMSNQPQHF
CDR3nt: TGTGCCAGCAGCAAACAGGGAATGAGCAATCAGCCCCAGCATTTT

v_gene: TRBV6-1
j_gene: TRBJ1-6
d_gene: .
abundance: .
CDR3aa: CASSGAQEANSPLHF
CDR3nt: TGTGCCAGCAGTGGAGCGCAGGAGGCTAATTCACCCCTCCACTTT

v_gene: TRBV7-9
j_gene: TRBJ2-1
d_gene: TRBD1
abundance: .
CDR3aa: CASSPRQGFHNEQFF
CDR3nt: TGTGCCAGCAGCCCCCGACAGGGCTTCCACAATGAGCAGTTCTTC

v_gene: TRBV4-3
j_gene: TRBJ1-1
d_gene: .
abundance: .
CDR3aa: CASSQDSLKGGTEAFF
CDR3nt: TGCGCCAGCAGCCAAGATAGTTTAAAGGGCGGCACTGAAGCTTTCTTT

v_gene: TRBV5-1
j_gene: TRBJ2-7
d_gene: .
abundance: .
CDR3aa: CASSLAGGREQYF
CDR3nt: TGCGCCAGCAGCCTGGCTGGGGGGCGCGAGCAGTACTTC

v_gene: TRBV5-6
j_gene: TRBJ2-7
d_gene: TRBD2
abundance: .
CDR3aa: CASSYGGRLAGEHEQYF
CDR3nt: TGTGCCAGCAGCTATGGGGGCCGACTAGCGGGAGAACACGAGCAGTACTTC

v_gene: TRBV19
j_gene: TRBJ1-5
d_gene: .
abundance: .
CDR3aa: CASSIDRFRNQPQHF
CDR3nt: TGTGCCAGTAGTATAGACAGGTTTCGCAATCAGCCCCAGCATTTT

v_gene: TRBV5-1
j_gene: TRBJ2-3
d_gene: TRBD1
abundance: .
CDR3aa: CASSPTGTGAKSTDTQYF
CDR3nt: TGCGCCAGCAGCCCGACCGGCACAGGGGCCAAGAGCACAGATACGCAGTATTTT

v_gene: TRBV7-9
j_gene: TRBJ1-1
d_gene: .
abundance: .
CDR3aa: CASSPMTGRNTEAFF
CDR3nt: TGTGCCAGCAGCCCGATGACAGGAAGGAACACTGAAGCTTTCTTT

v_gene: TRBV7-8
j_gene: TRBJ2-5
d_gene: TRBD2
abundance: .
CDR3aa: CASSPWRGGSGETQYF
CDR3nt: TGTGCCAGCAGCCCCTGGCGGGGGGGCTCGGGAGAGACCCAGTACTTC

v_gene: TRBV7-2
j_gene: TRBJ2-7
d_gene: .
abundance: .
CDR3aa: CASSTTGFVYEQYF
CDR3nt: TGTGCCAGCAGCACTACAGGGTTCGTCTACGAGCAGTACTTC

v_gene: TRBV28
j_gene: TRBJ1-2
d_gene: .
abundance: .
CDR3aa: CASSLVERRNYGYTF
CDR3nt: TGTGCCAGCAGTTTGGTTGAGAGACGGAACTATGGCTACACCTTC

v_gene: TRBV11-2
j_gene: TRBJ2-5
d_gene: TRBD1
abundance: .
CDR3aa: CASSPTQGGGETQYF
CDR3nt: TGTGCCAGCAGCCCAACGCAAGGGGGCGGGGAGACCCAGTACTTC

v_gene: TRBV10-3
j_gene: TRBJ2-3
d_gene: .
abundance: .
CDR3aa: CAISAAGQTDTQYF
CDR3nt: TGTGCCATCAGTGCGGCGGGACAGACAGATACGCAGTATTTT

v_gene: TRBV7-2
j_gene: TRBJ2-7
d_gene: .
abundance: .
CDR3aa: CASGSKGGEQYF
CDR3nt: TGTGCCAGCGGCTCTAAGGGGGGCGAGCAGTACTTC

v_gene: TRBV5-1
j_gene: TRBJ2-1
d_gene: .
abundance: .
CDR3aa: CASSLDLKGYNEQFF
CDR3nt: TGCGCCAGCAGCTTGGACCTCAAGGGTTACAATGAGCAGTTCTTC

v_gene: TRBV6-6
j_gene: TRBJ1-5
d_gene: TRBD1
abundance: few
CDR3aa: CASSPTQGRSQPQHF
CDR3nt: TGTGCCAGCAGCCCCACACAGGGGAGGTCACAGCCCCAGCATTTT

v_gene: TRBV29-1
j_gene: TRBJ2-3
d_gene: TRBD2
abundance: .
CDR3aa: CSVPPLAGGDTQYF
CDR3nt: TGCAGCGTTCCACCACTAGCGGGAGGGGATACGCAGTATTTT

v_gene: TRBV9
j_gene: TRBJ2-1
d_gene: TRBD2
abundance: .
CDR3aa: CASSPGTRTYNEQFF
CDR3nt: TGTGCCAGCAGCCCCGGGACTAGGACCTACAATGAGCAGTTCTTC

v_gene: TRBV6-6
j_gene: TRBJ1-2
d_gene: .
abundance: .
CDR3aa: CASSSRGSLNYGYTF
CDR3nt: TGTGCCAGCAGTTCCCGAGGGTCTCTAAACTATGGCTACACCTTC

v_gene: TRBV29-1
j_gene: TRBJ1-4
d_gene: .
abundance: few
CDR3aa: CSARTAGDEKLFF
CDR3nt: TGCAGCGCCAGGACAGCAGGTGATGAAAAACTGTTTTTT

v_gene: TRBV7-3
j_gene: TRBJ2-1
d_gene: .
abundance: .
CDR3aa: CASSLRLISYNEQFF
CDR3nt: TGTGCCAGCAGCTTAAGGCTTATCTCCTACAATGAGCAGTTCTTC

v_gene: TRBV4-3
j_gene: TRBJ2-7
d_gene: .
abundance: .
CDR3aa: CASSQDRGGSYEQYF
CDR3nt: TGCGCCAGCAGCCAAGATCGAGGGGGTTCCTACGAGCAGTACTTC

v_gene: TRBV19
j_gene: TRBJ2-2
d_gene: .
abundance: .
CDR3aa: CASSNVKNTGELFF
CDR3nt: TGTGCCAGTAGTAACGTAAAGAACACCGGGGAGCTGTTTTTT

v_gene: TRBV10-2
j_gene: TRBJ2-1
d_gene: TRBD2
abundance: .
CDR3aa: CASRGLAGFYNEQFF
CDR3nt: TGCGCCAGCAGGGGACTAGCGGGATTTTACAATGAGCAGTTCTTC

v_gene: TRBV19
j_gene: TRBJ1-2
d_gene: TRBD1
abundance: .
CDR3aa: CASRQGYNYGYTF
CDR3nt: TGTGCCAGTAGACAGGGGTACAACTATGGCTACACCTTC

v_gene: TRBV7-2
j_gene: TRBJ2-5
d_gene: TRBD2
abundance: .
CDR3aa: CASSASGGETQYF
CDR3nt: TGTGCCAGCAGCGCAAGCGGGGGAGAGACCCAGTACTTC

v_gene: TRBV6-4
j_gene: TRBJ2-5
d_gene: .
abundance: .
CDR3aa: CASSTGAQETQYF
CDR3nt: TGTGCCAGCAGTACCGGTGCCCAAGAGACCCAGTACTTC

v_gene: TRBV7-7
j_gene: TRBJ2-3
d_gene: TRBD2
abundance: .
CDR3aa: CASSLGTSGIGTQYF
CDR3nt: TGTGCCAGCAGCTTAGGAACTAGCGGGATCGGGACGCAGTATTTT

v_gene: TRBV2
j_gene: TRBJ2-1
d_gene: TRBD2
abundance: .
CDR3aa: CASKLTSGHNEQFF
CDR3nt: TGTGCCAGCAAGTTGACTAGCGGGCACAATGAGCAGTTCTTC

v_gene: TRBV2
j_gene: TRBJ1-5
d_gene: TRBD1
abundance: .
CDR3aa: CASRRTGTDQPQHF
CDR3nt: TGTGCCAGCAGACGGACAGGGACAGATCAGCCCCAGCATTTT

v_gene: TRBV18
j_gene: TRBJ2-1
d_gene: TRBD2
abundance: .
CDR3aa: CASSPPQTSGSVDEQFF
CDR3nt: TGTGCCAGCTCACCACCACAGACTAGCGGGAGTGTAGATGAGCAGTTCTTC

v_gene: TRBV6-6
j_gene: TRBJ2-3
d_gene: .
abundance: .
CDR3aa: CASSQITDTQYF
CDR3nt: TGTGCCAGCAGTCAGATCACAGATACGCAGTATTTT

v_gene: TRBV6-5
j_gene: TRBJ2-5
d_gene: TRBD1
abundance: .
CDR3aa: CASSQDRGRVTQYF
CDR3nt: TGTGCCAGCAGCCAAGACAGGGGGCGGGTGACCCAGTACTTC

v_gene: TRBV7-9
j_gene: TRBJ1-2
d_gene: TRBD1
abundance: .
CDR3aa: CASSRTGGAVDGYTF
CDR3nt: TGTGCCAGCAGCCGGACAGGGGGCGCCGTGGATGGCTACACCTTC

v_gene: TRBV5-4
j_gene: TRBJ2-1
d_gene: .
abundance: .
CDR3aa: CASSQGGADYNEQFF
CDR3nt: TGTGCCAGCTCCCAGGGGGGAGCAGACTACAATGAGCAGTTCTTC

v_gene: TRBV5-4
j_gene: TRBJ2-1
d_gene: .
abundance: .
CDR3aa: CASSLRGDNEQFF
CDR3nt: TGTGCCAGCAGCTTGCGCGGAGACAATGAGCAGTTCTTC

v_gene: TRBV14
j_gene: TRBJ2-3
d_gene: .
abundance: .
CDR3aa: CASSRFTDTQYF
CDR3nt: TGTGCCAGCAGCCGATTCACAGATACGCAGTATTTT

v_gene: TRBV7-2
j_gene: TRBJ2-2
d_gene: .
abundance: .
CDR3aa: CASSFRGVTGELFF
CDR3nt: TGTGCCAGCAGCTTCCGGGGAGTGACCGGGGAGCTGTTTTTT

v_gene: TRBV19
j_gene: TRBJ1-1
d_gene: .
abundance: .
CDR3aa: CASRIRVNTEAFF
CDR3nt: TGTGCCAGTAGGATCAGGGTGAACACTGAAGCTTTCTTT

v_gene: TRBV12-5
j_gene: TRBJ2-2
d_gene: .
abundance: .
CDR3aa: CASGLVPDGTNPNTGELFF
CDR3nt: TGTGCTAGTGGTTTGGTACCGGACGGGACGAACCCGAACACCGGGGAGCTGTTTTTT

v_gene: TRBV15
j_gene: TRBJ1-2
d_gene: TRBD1
abundance: .
CDR3aa: CATSREGGGYGYTF
CDR3nt: TGTGCCACCAGCAGAGAAGGGGGCGGGTATGGCTACACCTTC

v_gene: TRBV27
j_gene: TRBJ2-2
d_gene: TRBD2
abundance: once
CDR3aa: CASSLRAGAFNTGELFF
CDR3nt: TGTGCCAGCAGTTTAAGAGCGGGGGCTTTCAACACCGGGGAGCTGTTTTTT